This T cell receptor (beta chain) was profiled in a study of T cells in Graves' hyperthyroidism and ophthalmopathy. TCR beta CDR3 regions were amplified from RNA transcripts. When the TCR CDR3 underwent first-round RT-PCR, the HTBI primer set was used. TCRdb redid the calling of the multiplex PCR reads with MiXCR, one entry per CDR3 protein. The sample has 690,000 or so distinct CDR3 sequences, 15% to 20% seen once. Germline lookup yields CDR1 LNHDA and CDR2 SQIVND (reference sequence). The CDR3 loop spans 14 amino acids. Trimming at V came to 6 bases and at J to 10 bases, leaving 5 bases not matched to a gene.

The sample was blood. The rearrangement uses TRBV19 and TRBJ1-6; TRBD1 matches at 11 bases. The TCR originated in a woman between 50 and 59 years old with Graves' hyperthyroidism that later progressed to Graves' ophthalmopathy. The CDR3, as DNA: TGTGCCAGTAGCGGGACAGGGGGACGCTCACCCCTCCACTTT. This codes for CASSGTGGRSPLHF.